The rows below give T cell receptor beta chains drawn from one sample of a study of CD4 T cells in relation to SARS-CoV-2 and coronaviruses. The assay was immunoSEQ multiplex PCR, and TCRdb's table has in-frame clones only and misses some. The sample includes about 65,000 clones, about nine tenths of them seen just once. The sample consisted of memory CD4+ T cells from PBMCs. All receptors derive from a human donor in good health. CDR3s include the opening cysteine and the closing phenylalanine or tryptophan. D genes are given only for firm matches. Clone size is given for some rows only: seen once, a few or many times, or a class if the clone is expanded.

J: TRBJ2-3
D: TRBD2
V: TRBV5-1
size: NA
CDR3: CASSLASGGPNTQYF
DNA: TGCGCCAGCAGCTTGGCTAGCGGGGGGCCCAATACGCAGTATTTT

J: TRBJ2-1
D: TRBD2
V: TRBV19
size: few
CDR3: CASSRFAGEENEQFF
DNA: TGTGCCAGTAGTAGATTTGCGGGAGAAGAAAATGAGCAGTTCTTC

J: TRBJ1-1
D: NA
V: TRBV11-2
size: once
CDR3: CASSLTGNTEAFF
DNA: TGTGCCAGCAGCCTGACAGGTAACACTGAAGCTTTCTTT

J: TRBJ2-7
D: TRBD2
V: TRBV5-1
size: NA
CDR3: CASSLGSGLSYEQYF
DNA: TGCGCCAGCAGCTTGGGTAGCGGGCTGTCCTACGAGCAGTACTTC

J: TRBJ2-3
D: NA
V: TRBV12-3/TRBV12-4
size: NA
CDR3: CASRAEGNTQYF
DNA: TGTGCCAGCAGGGCTGAGGGGAATACGCAGTATTTT

J: TRBJ2-1
D: NA
V: TRBV6-5
size: NA
CDR3: CASRGMGARYNEQFF
DNA: TGTGCCAGCAGAGGCATGGGGGCGCGGTACAATGAGCAGTTCTTC

J: TRBJ2-7
D: NA
V: TRBV5-1
size: NA
CDR3: CASSLGPTSSYEQYF
DNA: TGCGCCAGCAGCTTGGGCCCGACGAGCTCCTACGAGCAGTACTTC

J: TRBJ2-1
D: NA
V: TRBV21-1
size: NA
CDR3: CASSNRCPGRGNEQFF
DNA: TGTGCCAGCAGTAACAGGTGTCCAGGCCGGGGCAATGAGCAGTTCTTC

J: TRBJ1-2
D: TRBD1
V: TRBV3-1/TRBV3-2
size: NA
CDR3: CASSGTGTYGYTF
DNA: TGTGCCAGCAGCGGGACAGGGACTTATGGCTACACCTTC

J: TRBJ2-5
D: NA
V: TRBV2
size: NA
CDR3: CASSEAKVRETQYF
DNA: TGTGCCAGCAGTGAAGCGAAAGTTCGCGAGACCCAGTACTTC

J: TRBJ2-1
D: NA
V: TRBV7-3
size: once
CDR3: CASSPDISYNEQFF
DNA: TGTGCCAGCAGCCCAGACATTTCCTACAATGAGCAGTTCTTC

J: TRBJ2-1
D: NA
V: TRBV30
size: NA
CDR3: CAWSVTLVPYNEQFF
DNA: TGTGCCTGGAGTGTAACACTGGTCCCCTACAATGAGCAGTTCTTC

J: TRBJ2-5
D: NA
V: TRBV30
size: NA
CDR3: CAWRGQETQYF
DNA: TGTGCCTGGAGAGGTCAAGAGACCCAGTACTTC

J: TRBJ1-4
D: NA
V: TRBV10-1
size: NA
CDR3: CASSTDPSGNEKLFF
DNA: TGCGCCAGCAGTACGGACCCCAGCGGGAATGAAAAACTGTTTTTT

J: TRBJ1-5
D: NA
V: TRBV28
size: once
CDR3: CASSRVDQPQHF
DNA: TGTGCCAGCAGTAGGGTGGATCAGCCCCAGCATTTT

J: TRBJ2-5
D: NA
V: TRBV19
size: NA
CDR3: CASSRSETQYF
DNA: TGTGCCAGTAGTAGATCGGAGACCCAGTACTTC

J: TRBJ2-2
D: TRBD1
V: TRBV7-7
size: NA
CDR3: CASSPDRGDTGELFF
DNA: TGTGCCAGCAGCCCGGACAGGGGAGACACCGGGGAGCTGTTTTTT

J: TRBJ2-1
D: TRBD2
V: TRBV5-4
size: NA
CDR3: CASSLGGAIYNEQFF
DNA: TGTGCCAGCAGCCTCGGGGGGGCAATATACAATGAGCAGTTCTTC

J: TRBJ2-3
D: NA
V: TRBV11-2
size: NA
CDR3: CASSLTQGDTQYF
DNA: TGTGCCAGCAGCTTAACGCAGGGAGATACGCAGTATTTT

J: TRBJ2-1
D: TRBD1
V: TRBV5-1
size: NA
CDR3: CASSTYPGGTGSNEQFF
DNA: TGCGCCAGCAGCACCTACCCAGGGGGCACGGGGTCGAATGAGCAGTTCTTC

J: TRBJ2-3
D: TRBD1
V: TRBV5-1
size: NA
CDR3: CASTDRGRITDTQYF
DNA: TGCGCCAGCACTGACAGGGGGCGCATCACAGATACGCAGTATTTT

J: TRBJ1-2
D: NA
V: TRBV4-1
size: NA
CDR3: CASSGTHALYGYTF
DNA: TGCGCCAGCAGCGGGACGCACGCCCTCTATGGCTACACCTTC

J: TRBJ1-1
D: NA
V: TRBV9
size: NA
CDR3: CASSVEGGRQAFF
DNA: TGTGCCAGCAGCGTAGAAGGGGGGCGGCAAGCTTTCTTT

J: TRBJ2-1
D: NA
V: TRBV18
size: NA
CDR3: CASSPPMVGSYNEQFF
DNA: TGTGCCAGCTCACCACCTATGGTGGGCTCCTACAATGAGCAGTTCTTC

J: TRBJ2-5
D: TRBD2
V: TRBV28
size: NA
CDR3: CASSWLAEGQETQYF
DNA: TGTGCCAGCAGTTGGCTAGCGGAAGGCCAAGAGACCCAGTACTTC

J: TRBJ1-3
D: NA
V: TRBV15
size: NA
CDR3: CATSRTKSSGNTIYF
DNA: TGTGCCACCAGCAGGACGAAGAGCTCTGGAAACACCATATATTTT

J: TRBJ2-6
D: NA
V: TRBV3-1/TRBV3-2
size: NA
CDR3: CASSPPGSGANVLTF
DNA: TGTGCCAGCAGCCCCCCAGGCTCTGGGGCCAACGTCCTGACTTTC

J: TRBJ2-3
D: TRBD1
V: TRBV5-1
size: NA
CDR3: CASSLARGLVTDTQYF
DNA: TGCGCCAGCAGCTTGGCCAGGGGGCTCGTCACAGATACGCAGTATTTT

J: TRBJ1-5
D: NA
V: TRBV6-4
size: NA
CDR3: CASSVLLGQPQHF
DNA: TGTGCCAGCAGTGTCCTTCTTGGACAGCCCCAGCATTTT

J: TRBJ2-5
D: NA
V: TRBV3-1/TRBV3-2
size: NA
CDR3: CASSPQETQYF
DNA: TGTGCCAGCAGCCCGCAAGAGACCCAGTACTTC

J: TRBJ2-5
D: NA
V: TRBV5-4
size: NA
CDR3: CASSLAQEAQYF
DNA: TGTGCCAGCAGCTTGGCCCAAGAGGCCCAGTACTTC

J: TRBJ1-2
D: NA
V: TRBV3-1/TRBV3-2
size: NA
CDR3: CASSQGTVTYYGYTF
DNA: TGTGCCAGCAGCCAAGGGACAGTGACATACTATGGCTACACCTTC

J: TRBJ1-2
D: NA
V: TRBV3-1/TRBV3-2
size: NA
CDR3: CASSQEDRGGYTF
DNA: TGTGCCAGCAGCCAAGAGGACCGCGGGGGCTACACCTTC

J: TRBJ1-2
D: NA
V: TRBV9
size: NA
CDR3: CASSVGGGSNYGYTF
DNA: TGTGCCAGCAGCGTTGGAGGGGGGTCTAACTATGGCTACACCTTC

J: TRBJ1-5
D: TRBD1
V: TRBV19
size: NA
CDR3: CASSILTGGRGNQPQHF
DNA: TGTGCCAGTAGTATCCTCACAGGGGGAAGGGGCAATCAGCCCCAGCATTTT

J: TRBJ2-2
D: NA
V: TRBV7-3
size: NA
CDR3: CASSMGGSPGELFF
DNA: TGTGCCAGCAGCATGGGGGGCTCCCCCGGGGAGCTGTTTTTT

J: TRBJ1-2
D: TRBD1
V: TRBV5-1
size: NA
CDR3: CASQATGEGYTF
DNA: TGCGCCAGCCAAGCCACAGGGGAAGGCTACACCTTC

J: TRBJ2-3
D: NA
V: TRBV5-1
size: NA
CDR3: CASSLESGTDTQYF
DNA: TGCGCCAGCAGCTTGGAATCGGGGACAGATACGCAGTATTTT

J: TRBJ2-1
D: TRBD1
V: TRBV3-1/TRBV3-2
size: NA
CDR3: CASSPSRDRGWFF
DNA: TGTGCCAGCAGCCCCTCCCGGGACAGGGGTTGGTTCTTC

J: TRBJ1-1
D: TRBD1
V: TRBV3-1/TRBV3-2
size: NA
CDR3: CASSPDRDNTEAFF
DNA: TGTGCCAGCAGCCCGGACAGGGACAACACTGAAGCTTTCTTT

J: TRBJ1-2
D: NA
V: TRBV18
size: NA
CDR3: CASSRGAGGDGYTF
DNA: TGTGCCAGCTCACGAGGAGCTGGGGGAGATGGCTACACCTTC

J: TRBJ1-4
D: TRBD1
V: TRBV25-1
size: NA
CDR3: CASSLRTGPNEKLFF
DNA: TGTGCCAGCAGCTTAAGGACAGGGCCTAATGAAAAACTGTTTTTT

J: TRBJ1-2
D: NA
V: TRBV30
size: NA
CDR3: CAWSAGTGGYTF
DNA: TGTGCCTGGAGTGCTGGGACGGGTGGCTACACCTTC

J: TRBJ1-2
D: NA
V: TRBV6-5
size: NA
CDR3: CASSQTGTNYGYTF
DNA: TGTGCCAGCAGTCAAACAGGAACGAACTATGGCTACACCTTC

J: TRBJ2-7
D: NA
V: TRBV6-5
size: NA
CDR3: CASSYSGSYYEQYF
DNA: TGTGCCAGCAGTTACTCGGGCAGCTACTACGAGCAGTACTTC

J: TRBJ2-3
D: TRBD2
V: TRBV28
size: once
CDR3: CASSLGGGARDTQYF
DNA: TGTGCCAGCAGTTTAGGCGGGGGGGCGCGGGATACGCAGTATTTT

J: TRBJ2-7
D: TRBD2
V: TRBV6-5
size: NA
CDR3: CASGYSLAGTYEQYF
DNA: TGTGCCAGCGGGTACTCACTAGCGGGGACGTACGAGCAGTACTTC

J: TRBJ1-5
D: TRBD1
V: TRBV6-5
size: NA
CDR3: CASSRDRDQPQHF
DNA: TGTGCCAGCAGCAGGGACAGGGACCAGCCCCAGCATTTT